This T cell receptor beta chain was documented in a study of beta chain features in type 1 diabetes. Overall study results and limits: Overrepresentation of cells with high TCR expression could result from cDNA sequencing.

TCRB transcripts that were expressed got sequenced, as all of the isolated RNA had been reverse transcribed. Only in-frame clones appear in the TCRdb table, and some are missing; sequencing was by immunoSEQ multiplex PCR. The table lists roughly 300,000 clones, less than 15% of them singletons. The CDR3 totals 16 residues. V was shortened by 4 bases and J by 5 bases, with 17 bases between the two germline ends. Germline lookup yields CDR1 SGHNT and CDR2 YENEEA. Concerning this clone: Its target is not known.

The V gene is TRBV11-3, the J gene TRBJ2-2; possibly TRBD1 for D (5 bases). The sequencing input was central memory CD4+ T cells from blood. The source of this sequence is a man younger than 45 in good health. The CDR3 is CASSSGRASFTGELFF. Written as DNA, the CDR3 is TGTGCCAGCAGCTCTGGCAGGGCTAGTTTTACCGGGGAGCTGTTTTTT. The entire variable domain, with the rest obtained from reference TRBV11-3 and TRBJ2-2, is as follows: EAGVVQSPRYKIIEKKQPVAFWCNPISGHNTLYWYLQNLGQGPELLIRYENEEAVDDSQLPKDRFSAERLKGVDSTLKIQPAELGDSAVYLCASSSGRASFTGELFFGEGSRLTVL.